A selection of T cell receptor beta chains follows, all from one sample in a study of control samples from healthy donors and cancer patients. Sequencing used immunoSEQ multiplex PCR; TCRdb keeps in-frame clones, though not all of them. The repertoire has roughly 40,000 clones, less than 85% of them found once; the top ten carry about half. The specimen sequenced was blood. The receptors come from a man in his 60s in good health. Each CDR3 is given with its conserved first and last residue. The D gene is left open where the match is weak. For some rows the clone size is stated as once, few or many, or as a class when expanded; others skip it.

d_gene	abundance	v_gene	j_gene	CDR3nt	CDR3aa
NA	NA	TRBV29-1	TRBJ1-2	TGCAGCGTTCAGGAGGGCCCCGTATCCCCACCGTATGGCTACACCTTC	CSVQEGPVSPPYGYTF
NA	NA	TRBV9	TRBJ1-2	TGTGCCAGCAGCGTGGGGGAGGACTATGGCTACACCTTC	CASSVGEDYGYTF
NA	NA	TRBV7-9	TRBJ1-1	TGTGCCAGCAGGCCGCCGACCGGGGGGAACACTGAAGCTTTCTTT	CASRPPTGGNTEAFF
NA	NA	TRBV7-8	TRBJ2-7	TGTGCCAGCAGCCCAGAATTATGGGCTAGCGTCTACGAGCAGTACTTC	CASSPELWASVYEQYF
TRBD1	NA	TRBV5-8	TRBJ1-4	TGTGCCAGCAGCTCTTGGACAGGGTTGTGGGAAAAACTGTTTTTT	CASSSWTGLWEKLFF
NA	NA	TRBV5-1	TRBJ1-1	TGCGCCAGCAGCTTGGAGGGGGGGCCAGCTTTCTTT	CASSLEGGPAFF
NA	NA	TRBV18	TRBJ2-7	TGTGCCAGCTCACAGGGTTACGAGCAGTACTTC	CASSQGYEQYF
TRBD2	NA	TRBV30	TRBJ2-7	TGTGCCTGGAGCTACAGGCCGGCTAGCGGAATCTCCTACGAGCAGTACTTC	CAWSYRPASGISYEQYF
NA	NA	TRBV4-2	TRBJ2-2	TGTGCCAGCAGCGGCCCGGAGAACACCGGGGAGCTGTTTTTT	CASSGPENTGELFF
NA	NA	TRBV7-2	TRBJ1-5	TGTGCCAGCAGCCAGTATGGCAATCAGCCCCAGCATTTT	CASSQYGNQPQHF
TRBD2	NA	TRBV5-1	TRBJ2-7	TGCGCCAGCAGCCCCAGCGGGAGGACCTACGAGCAGTACTTC	CASSPSGRTYEQYF
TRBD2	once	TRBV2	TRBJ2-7	TGTGCCAGCACCGAGGGGAGGGTGAGGTCCTACGAGCAGTACTTC	CASTEGRVRSYEQYF
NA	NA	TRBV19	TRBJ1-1	TGTGCCAGTAGTCGGACAGAGGGAGGGGGGGAAGCTTTCTTT	CASSRTEGGGEAFF
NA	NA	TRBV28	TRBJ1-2	TGTGCCAGCAGTTTAAGGCAGGCCCTACAGGGCTACACCTTC	CASSLRQALQGYTF
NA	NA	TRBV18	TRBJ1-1	TGTGCCAGCTCACTATCCCAAAACACTGAAGCTTTCTTT	CASSLSQNTEAFF
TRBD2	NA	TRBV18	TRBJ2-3	TGTGCCAGCTCCCTCGGACTAGAGTTTACGCAGTATTTT	CASSLGLEFTQYF
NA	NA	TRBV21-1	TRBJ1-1	TGTGCCAGCAGCAAAGGGGATCCCCCCGAGCAAGCTTTCTTT	CASSKGDPPEQAFF
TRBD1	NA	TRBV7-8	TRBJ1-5	TGTGCCAGCAGCCATGCATCCGGGACAGGGGGTTTATCGAGCAATCAGCCCCAGCATTTT	CASSHASGTGGLSSNQPQHF
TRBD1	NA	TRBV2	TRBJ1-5	TGTGCCAGCAGTGCGCAACAGGGGGCAGGGGGGCAGCCCCAGCATTTT	CASSAQQGAGGQPQHF
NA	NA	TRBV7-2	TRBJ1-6	TGTGCCAGCAGCGTCTCCCGGGGGTCGAGCTCCTATAATTCACCCCTCCACTTT	CASSVSRGSSSYNSPLHF
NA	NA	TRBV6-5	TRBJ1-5	TGTGCCAGCAGTTACGGTTGGGGCCCCAATCAGCCCCAGCATTTT	CASSYGWGPNQPQHF
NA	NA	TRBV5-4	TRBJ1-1	TGTGCCAGCAGCTCGGCAAACCAGAACACTGAAGCTTTCTTT	CASSSANQNTEAFF
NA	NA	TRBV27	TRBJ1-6	TGTGCCAGCAGTTTTCAGGGCTCCTATAATTCACCCCTCCACTTT	CASSFQGSYNSPLHF
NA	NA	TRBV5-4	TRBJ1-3	TGTGCCAGCAGCGCAGCCGGAACGGCCTCTGGAAACACCATATATTTT	CASSAAGTASGNTIYF
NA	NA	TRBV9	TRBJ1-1	TGTGCCAGCAGCGTAGGGGGCGGTTTCACTGAAGCTTTCTTT	CASSVGGGFTEAFF
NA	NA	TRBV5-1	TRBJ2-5	TGCGCCAGCAGCTTCCAGACTAGCCAGGGGCAAGAGACCCAGTACTTC	CASSFQTSQGQETQYF
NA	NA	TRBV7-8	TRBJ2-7	TGTGCCAGCAGCCCAGCGTACGAGCAGTACTTC	CASSPAYEQYF
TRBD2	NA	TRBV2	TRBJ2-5	TGTGCCAGCAGTCCCCTAGCGGGGGGGTTTAAAGGGCAAGAGACCCAGTACTTC	CASSPLAGGFKGQETQYF
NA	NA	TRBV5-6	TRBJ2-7	TGTGCCAGCAGCTTGGTACAAAACATACTACGCGAGCAGTACTTC	CASSLVQNILREQYF
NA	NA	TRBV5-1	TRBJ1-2	TGCGCCAGCGCCGACAGCTCTTTCTATGGCTACACCTTC	CASADSSFYGYTF
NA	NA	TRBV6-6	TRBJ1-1	TGTGCCAGTTCCCTGTTTGAGGTGGGTGAAGCTTTCTTT	CASSLFEVGEAFF
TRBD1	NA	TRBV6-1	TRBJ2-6	TGTGCCAGCAGTGACGAGGGGGCGGGGGCCAACGTCCTGACTTTC	CASSDEGAGANVLTF
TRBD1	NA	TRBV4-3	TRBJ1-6	TGCGCCAGCAGCCGAGAGACAGGGGCCAATTCACCCCTCCACTTT	CASSRETGANSPLHF
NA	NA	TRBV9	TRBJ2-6	TGTGCCAGCTCAGGCAGGGACTCTGGGGCCAACGTCCTGACTTTC	CASSGRDSGANVLTF
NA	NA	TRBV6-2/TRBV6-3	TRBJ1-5	TGTGCCAGCAGTTACGGGCAGGAGGGCCAGCCCCAGCATTTT	CASSYGQEGQPQHF
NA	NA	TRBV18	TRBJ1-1	TGTGCCAGCTCACCCCGACAGAAGACGGGGGCTTTCTTT	CASSPRQKTGAFF
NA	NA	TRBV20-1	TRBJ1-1	TGCAGTGTTGCCTCCCGGGACGAAGCTTTCTTT	CSVASRDEAFF
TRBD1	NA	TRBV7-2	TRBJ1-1	TGTGCCAGCAGCACTCGGACAGGGGAAAACACTGAAGCTTTCTTT	CASSTRTGENTEAFF
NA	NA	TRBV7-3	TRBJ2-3	TGTGCCAGCAGCTTAAAGGGATCAGATACGCAGTATTTT	CASSLKGSDTQYF
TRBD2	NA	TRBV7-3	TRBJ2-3	TGTGCCAGCAGCCCGGGACTAGCGGTGGGGGGAGATACGCAGTATTTT	CASSPGLAVGGDTQYF
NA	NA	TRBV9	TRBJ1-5	TGTGCCAGCAGCGTAGTATCGGGGGGTGGGGATCAGCCCCAGCATTTT	CASSVVSGGGDQPQHF
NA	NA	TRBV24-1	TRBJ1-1	TGTGCCACCAGGCACGTGGAACAGGTCTCTGAAGCTTTCTTT	CATRHVEQVSEAFF
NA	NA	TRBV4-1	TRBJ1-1	TGCGCCAGCAGCCAAGGGCAGGGGCGAGCGGGATGGGCTTTCTTT	CASSQGQGRAGWAFF
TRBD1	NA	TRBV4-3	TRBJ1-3	TGCGCCAGCAGCCAAGCAGGGGGGAACACCATATATTTT	CASSQAGGNTIYF
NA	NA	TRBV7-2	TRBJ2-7	TGTGCCAGCAGCTTATATCGGGGTCGATACGAGCAGTACTTC	CASSLYRGRYEQYF
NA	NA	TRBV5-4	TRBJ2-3	TGTGCCAGCAGCTTAGGAGGGGGAGCAGATACGCAGTATTTT	CASSLGGGADTQYF
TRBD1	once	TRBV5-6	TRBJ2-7	TGTGCCAGCAGCAGGGACAGGGGAAGGTACGAGCAGTACTTC	CASSRDRGRYEQYF
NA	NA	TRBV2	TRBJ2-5	TGTGCCAGCACCTCGAGGTCGCGGGTGGAGACCCAGTACTTC	CASTSRSRVETQYF
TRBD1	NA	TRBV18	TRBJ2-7	TGTGCCAGCTCCAGGACAGGGGATTCCTACGAGCAGTACTTC	CASSRTGDSYEQYF
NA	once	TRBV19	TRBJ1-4	TGTGCCAGTAGTACCCGACAGGTGCCAACTAATGAAAAACTGTTTTTT	CASSTRQVPTNEKLFF
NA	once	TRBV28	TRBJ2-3	TGTGCCAGCAGTTTCTCACTCGGGGCCTACACAGATACGCAGTATTTT	CASSFSLGAYTDTQYF
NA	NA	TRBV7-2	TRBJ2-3	TGTGCCAGCAGCTTATTCCCCTACCGGACAGATACGCAGTATTTT	CASSLFPYRTDTQYF
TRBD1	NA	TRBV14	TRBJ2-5	TGTGCCAGCAGCCACCGGACAGGGGGGATGGAGACCCAGTACTTC	CASSHRTGGMETQYF
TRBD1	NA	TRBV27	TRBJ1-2	TGTGCCAGCAGTTTATCCGGACAGGCCTTTATTAATGGCTACACCTTC	CASSLSGQAFINGYTF
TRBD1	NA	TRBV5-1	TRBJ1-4	TGCGCCAGCCGACCAGTATACAGGGGAAGCAACGAAAAACTGTTTTTT	CASRPVYRGSNEKLFF
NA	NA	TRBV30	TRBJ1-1	TGTGCCTGGAGTGTCTCAGCGAACACTGAAGCTTTCTTT	CAWSVSANTEAFF
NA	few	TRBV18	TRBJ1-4	TGTGCCAGCTCACCACCGATTAATGAAAAACTGTTTTTT	CASSPPINEKLFF
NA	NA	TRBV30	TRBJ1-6	TGTGCCTGGAATGCAGGCCCGAGCTCCTATAATTCACCCCTCCACTTT	CAWNAGPSSYNSPLHF
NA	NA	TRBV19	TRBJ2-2	TGTGCCAGTAGTATACCCCACACCGGGGAGCTGTTTTTT	CASSIPHTGELFF